This T cell receptor beta chain was profiled in a study of shared clonotypes between healthy human individuals. CDR1 and CDR2 (germline): MNHNS, SASEGT. Trimming cost V 6 bases and J 4 bases, with 15 bases left between them. This CDR3 has 14 amino acids. When replicate PCRs were run on sorted subsets, they used around 200 ng DNA, 30,000 to 35,000 T cell genomes. Method: immunoSEQ multiplex PCR; TCRdb's copy keeps in-frame clones and lacks some. This sample has around 2,000,000 clones; roughly 94% occur once, and the top ten carry 0.13%. This clone was seen a single time. The origin of this receptor is a young man in good health. The rearrangement uses TRBV6-1 and TRBJ2-5; a weak D match, TRBD2 (6 bases). What was sequenced was naive CD4+ T cells sorted from blood. Documented subset: CD45RA+ positively selected. CDR3 sequence reads: CASSVPRGLETQYF. The CDR3 DNA follows: TGTGCCAGCAGCGTACCGCGGGGCCTAGAGACCCAGTACTTC.